This TCR beta chain stems from a study of OX40 agonist ivuxolimab in advanced cancers. The germline V gene has CDR1 LNHNV and CDR2 YYDKDF (reference sequence). The CDR3 covers 16 residues. The V end was cut by 1 base, the J end by 0 bases, with 10 bases between. Data came from immunoSEQ multiplex PCR; TCRdb stores just in-frame clones and leaves some out. Of approximately 50,000 clones listed, around four fifths are singletons. The TCR was taken from an adult with an advanced solid tumor such as melanoma, head and neck, liver or kidney cancer. The rearrangement joins TRBV15 to TRBJ1-3; D unclear. The specimen comprised CD4+ or CD8+ T cells sorted from blood, sampled in a trial of the OX40 agonist ivuxolimab. The CDR3 spells CATSRGVGHSGNTIYF. Here the CDR3 DNA reads TGTGCCACCAGCAGAGGGGTCGGGCACTCTGGAAACACCATATATTTT.